This T cell receptor beta chain was found in a study of long-term antiretroviral therapy in people with HIV. Study-wide background: It was about a decade before the 2015 immediate-ART recommendation that the earliest samples were taken.

Among participants with HIV, every one received treatment in the United States. Version v3.0 of the immunoSEQ assay was performed at survey level. TCRdb's table, derived via immunoSEQ multiplex PCR, lists solely in-frame clones and lacks some. This table has approximately 26,000 clones, 70% to 85% appearing once. The V segment lost 3 bases and the J segment 0 bases; nucleotides outside the gene matches: 5. The CDR3 spans 15 residues. Germline V gene data show CDR1 as GTSNPN and CDR2 as SVGIG (reference sequence). The source is a woman aged 40-49 years with HIV. The specimen was unsorted PBMCs, collected 1.2 years after starting antiretroviral therapy. V and J are TRBV30 and TRBJ2-3; 8 nucleotides match TRBD2. This CDR3 is CAWRAGGTSTDTQYF. CDR3 nucleotides: TGTGCCTGGAGGGCGGGGGGAACTAGCACAGATACGCAGTATTTT. The variable domain in full, with the rest retrieved from reference TRBV30 and TRBJ2-3, is SQTIHQWPATLVQPVGSPLSLECTVEGTSNPNLYWYRQAAGRGLQLLFYSVGIGQISSEVPQNLSASRPQDRQFILSSKKLLLSDSGFYLCAWRAGGTSTDTQYFGPGTRLTVL.